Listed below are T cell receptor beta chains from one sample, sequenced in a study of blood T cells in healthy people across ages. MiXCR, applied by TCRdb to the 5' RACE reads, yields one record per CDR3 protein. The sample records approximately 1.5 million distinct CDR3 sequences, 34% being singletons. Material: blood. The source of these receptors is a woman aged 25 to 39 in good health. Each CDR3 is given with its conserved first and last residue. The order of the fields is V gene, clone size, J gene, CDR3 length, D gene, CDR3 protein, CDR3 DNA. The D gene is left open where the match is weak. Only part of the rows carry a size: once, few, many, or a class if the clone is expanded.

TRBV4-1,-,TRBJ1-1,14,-,CASSQEWVFTEAFF,TGCGCCAGCAGCCAAGAATGGGTGTTCACTGAAGCTTTCTTT
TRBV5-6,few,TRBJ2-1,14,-,CASSSPTDHNEQFF,TGTGCCAGCAGCTCCCCAACGGACCACAATGAGCAGTTCTTC
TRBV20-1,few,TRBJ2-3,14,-,CSASGVSGADTQYF,TGCAGTGCTAGTGGGGTCTCGGGTGCGGATACGCAGTATTTT
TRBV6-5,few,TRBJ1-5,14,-,CASSSGGGGQPQHF,TGTGCCAGCAGTTCGGGAGGGGGGGGTCAGCCCCAGCATTTT
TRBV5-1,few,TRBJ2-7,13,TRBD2,CASSWGLAEEQYF,TGCGCCAGCAGCTGGGGACTAGCGGAAGAGCAGTACTTC
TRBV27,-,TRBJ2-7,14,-,CASNPQGGLDEQYF,TGTGCCAGCAACCCCCAGGGTGGGCTTGACGAGCAGTACTTC
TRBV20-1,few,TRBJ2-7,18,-,CSARDSYVSGIISYEQYF,TGCAGTGCTAGAGATTCGTATGTATCAGGCATCATCTCCTACGAGCAGTACTTC
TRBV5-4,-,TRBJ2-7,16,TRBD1,CASSNLRDRGLREQYF,TGTGCCAGCAGCAACCTCCGGGACAGGGGGCTCCGCGAGCAGTACTTC
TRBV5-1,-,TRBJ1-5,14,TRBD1,CASSLTGENQPQHF,TGCGCCAGCAGCTTGACAGGGGAGAATCAGCCCCAGCATTTT
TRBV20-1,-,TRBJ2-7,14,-,CSARDQGGVREQYF,TGCAGTGCTAGAGATCAGGGCGGGGTTCGGGAGCAGTACTTC
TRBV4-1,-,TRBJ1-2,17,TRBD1,CASSQDVRGQGDYGYTF,TGCGCCAGCAGCCAAGATGTCCGGGGACAGGGAGACTATGGCTACACCTTC
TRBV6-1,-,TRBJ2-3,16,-,CASSEATSTGTDTQYF,TGTGCCAGCAGTGAAGCGACCAGCACGGGCACAGATACGCAGTATTTT
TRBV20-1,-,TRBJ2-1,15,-,CSAIPQGSSYNEQFF,TGCAGTGCCATACCCCAGGGGAGCTCCTACAATGAGCAGTTCTTC
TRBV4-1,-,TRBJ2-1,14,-,CASSPQGGYNERFF,TGCGCCAGCAGCCCTCAGGGGGGTTACAATGAGCGGTTCTTC
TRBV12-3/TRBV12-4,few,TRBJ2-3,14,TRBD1,CASSLTGRADAQYF,TGTGCCAGCAGTTTGACAGGGAGAGCAGATGCGCAGTATTTT
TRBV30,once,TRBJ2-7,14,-,CAWSLRTDAGEQYF,TGTGCCTGGAGTCTGAGGACGGACGCGGGTGAGCAGTACTTC
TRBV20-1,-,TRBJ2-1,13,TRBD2,CSARGDYKDEQFF,TGCAGTGCTAGGGGGGACTATAAGGATGAGCAGTTCTTC
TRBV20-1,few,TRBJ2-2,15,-,CSAREGRTNTGELFF,TGCAGTGCTAGAGAGGGACGGACGAACACCGGGGAGCTGTTTTTT
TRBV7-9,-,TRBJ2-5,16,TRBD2,CASSEGTSGRVHEQYF,TGTGCCAGCAGCGAGGGGACTAGCGGGAGGGTCCATGAGCAGTACTTC
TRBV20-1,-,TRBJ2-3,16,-,CSAGVFDPLLRDTQYF,TGCAGTGCTGGCGTTTTTGATCCGCTCTTAAGAGATACGCAGTATTTT
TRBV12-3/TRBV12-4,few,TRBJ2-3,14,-,CASIAGGPTDTQYF,TGTGCCAGCATCGCCGGGGGGCCCACAGATACGCAGTATTTT
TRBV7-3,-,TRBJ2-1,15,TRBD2,CASSFWAGRDNEQFF,TGTGCCAGCAGCTTTTGGGCGGGGAGGGATAATGAGCAGTTCTTC
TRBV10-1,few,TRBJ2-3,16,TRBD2,CASSESSSGSVDTQYF,TGCGCCAGCAGTGAGTCTTCTAGCGGGAGTGTGGATACGCAGTATTTT
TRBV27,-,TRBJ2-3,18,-,CASSLKTTSPTSTDTQYF,TGTGCCAGCAGTTTAAAGACTACTAGCCCGACTAGCACAGATACGCAGTATTTT
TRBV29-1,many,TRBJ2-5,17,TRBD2,CSVAGTSGIPTRETQYF,TGCAGCGTCGCGGGGACTAGCGGGATCCCTACCCGAGAGACCCAGTACTTC
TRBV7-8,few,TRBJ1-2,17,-,CASSLAARPLESYGHTF,TGTGCCAGCAGCTTAGCGGCTAGACCCCTAGAATCCTATGGCCACACCTTC
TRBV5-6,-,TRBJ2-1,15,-,CASSLPRGTRNEQFF,TGTGCCAGCAGCTTGCCGAGGGGGACAAGGAATGAGCAGTTCTTC
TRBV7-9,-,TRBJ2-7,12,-,CASSLVTAEQYF,TGTGCCAGCAGCTTAGTAACCGCCGAGCAGTACTTC
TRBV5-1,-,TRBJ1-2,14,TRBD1,CASSERTGVIGYTF,TGCGCCAGCAGCGAACGGACAGGGGTTATTGGCTACACCTTC
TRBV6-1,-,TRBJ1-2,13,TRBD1,CATEDRLDYGYTF,TGTGCCACAGAGGACAGGTTGGACTATGGCTACACCTTC
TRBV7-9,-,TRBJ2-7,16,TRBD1,CASSYSSGQGWYEQYF,TGTGCCAGCAGCTATTCCTCGGGACAGGGGTGGTACGAGCAGTACTTC
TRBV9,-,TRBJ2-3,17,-,CASSRLTGPPITDTQYF,TGTGCCAGCAGCCGCCTCACAGGTCCCCCTATCACAGATACGCAGTATTTT
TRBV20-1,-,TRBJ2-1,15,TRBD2,CSAPRRDGGSSEQFF,TGCAGTGCTCCCCGCCGGGACGGGGGGTCTTCGGAGCAGTTCTTC
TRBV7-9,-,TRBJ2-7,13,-,CASRSRRDYEQYF,TGTGCCAGCAGGTCTAGGAGGGACTACGAGCAGTACTTC
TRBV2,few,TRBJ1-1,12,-,CASTRLGTEAFF,TGTGCCAGCACCAGGTTAGGGACTGAAGCTTTCTTT
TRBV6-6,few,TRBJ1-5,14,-,CASSYRGVDQPQHF,TGTGCCAGCAGTTACCGGGGGGTCGATCAGCCCCAGCATTTT
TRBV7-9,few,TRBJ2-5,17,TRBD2,CASSPYPMTSGGETQYF,TGTGCCAGCAGCCCCTACCCTATGACTAGCGGAGGCGAGACCCAGTACTTC
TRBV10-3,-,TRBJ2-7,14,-,CAINQEGDTYEQYF,TGTGCCATCAATCAGGAGGGCGACACCTACGAGCAGTACTTC
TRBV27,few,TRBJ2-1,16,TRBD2,CASSLWGTSGSNEQFF,TGTGCCAGCAGTTTATGGGGGACTAGCGGGAGCAATGAGCAGTTCTTC
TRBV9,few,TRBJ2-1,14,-,CASSGGTLYNEQFF,TGTGCCAGCAGCGGAGGGACGCTTTACAATGAGCAGTTCTTC
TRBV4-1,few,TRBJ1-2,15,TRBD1,CASSQSGQVRNGYTF,TGCGCCAGCAGCCAATCTGGACAGGTCAGGAATGGCTACACCTTC
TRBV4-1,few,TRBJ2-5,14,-,CASSPEQVRGTQYF,TGCGCCAGCAGCCCCGAACAGGTCCGAGGGACCCAGTACTTC
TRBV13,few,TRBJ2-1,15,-,CASSSMTGAYNEQFF,TGTGCCAGCAGCTCGATGACAGGAGCCTACAATGAGCAGTTCTTC
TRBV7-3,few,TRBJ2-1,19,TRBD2,CASSPKRLAGASSYNEQFF,TGTGCCAGCAGTCCAAAGAGGCTAGCGGGCGCTAGCTCCTACAATGAGCAGTTCTTC
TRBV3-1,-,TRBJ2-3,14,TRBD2,CASKGEGRTDTQYF,TGTGCCAGCAAAGGGGAGGGCCGTACAGATACGCAGTATTTT
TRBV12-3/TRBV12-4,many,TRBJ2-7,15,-,CASSFSDGLSYEQYF,TGTGCCAGCAGTTTTAGTGATGGACTCTCCTACGAGCAGTACTTC
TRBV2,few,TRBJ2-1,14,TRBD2,CASSGEGPYNEQFF,TGTGCCAGCAGTGGGGAGGGGCCCTACAATGAGCAGTTCTTC
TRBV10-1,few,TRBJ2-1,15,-,CASPGGAKEYNEQFF,TGCGCCAGCCCTGGGGGAGCGAAAGAGTACAATGAGCAGTTCTTC
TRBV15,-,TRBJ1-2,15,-,CATSNAREQGTSYTF,TGTGCCACCAGCAACGCAAGAGAACAGGGTACGAGCTACACCTTC
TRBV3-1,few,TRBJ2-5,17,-,CASTPLRSGDVQETQYF,TGTGCCAGCACTCCCCTTAGGTCGGGGGATGTCCAAGAGACCCAGTACTTC
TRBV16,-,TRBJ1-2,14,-,CASSQDGGRKGYTF,TGTGCCAGCAGCCAGGACGGGGGAAGAAAGGGCTACACCTTC
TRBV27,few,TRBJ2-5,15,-,CASGQNGLGGETQYF,TGTGCCAGCGGACAAAACGGACTTGGGGGCGAGACCCAGTACTTC
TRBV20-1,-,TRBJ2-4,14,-,CSASPSTGRNIQYF,TGCAGTGCTAGTCCTTCGACAGGCCGAAACATTCAGTACTTC
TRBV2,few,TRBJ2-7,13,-,CASSTEFIYEQYF,TGTGCCAGCAGCACCGAATTTATCTACGAGCAGTACTTC
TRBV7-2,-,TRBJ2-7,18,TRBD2,CASSLAHTSGRWAYGQYF,TGTGCCAGCAGCTTAGCCCATACTAGCGGGAGGTGGGCCTACGGGCAGTACTTC
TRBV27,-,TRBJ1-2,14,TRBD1,CASSPRQGAGGYTF,TGTGCCAGCAGTCCAAGACAGGGGGCAGGTGGCTACACCTTC
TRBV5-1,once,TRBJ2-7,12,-,CASSGQLNERYF,TGCGCCAGCTCTGGGCAACTCAACGAGCGGTACTTC
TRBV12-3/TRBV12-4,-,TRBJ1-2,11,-,CASSFSSGYTF,TGTGCCAGCAGTTTTAGCTCGGGCTACACCTTC
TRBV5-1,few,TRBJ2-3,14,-,CASSLAVTTDTQYF,TGCGCCAGCAGCTTGGCCGTAACGACAGATACGCAGTATTTT
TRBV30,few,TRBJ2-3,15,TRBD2,CAWRPLAGGLDTQYF,TGTGCCTGGAGGCCACTAGCGGGAGGTCTAGATACGCAGTATTTT